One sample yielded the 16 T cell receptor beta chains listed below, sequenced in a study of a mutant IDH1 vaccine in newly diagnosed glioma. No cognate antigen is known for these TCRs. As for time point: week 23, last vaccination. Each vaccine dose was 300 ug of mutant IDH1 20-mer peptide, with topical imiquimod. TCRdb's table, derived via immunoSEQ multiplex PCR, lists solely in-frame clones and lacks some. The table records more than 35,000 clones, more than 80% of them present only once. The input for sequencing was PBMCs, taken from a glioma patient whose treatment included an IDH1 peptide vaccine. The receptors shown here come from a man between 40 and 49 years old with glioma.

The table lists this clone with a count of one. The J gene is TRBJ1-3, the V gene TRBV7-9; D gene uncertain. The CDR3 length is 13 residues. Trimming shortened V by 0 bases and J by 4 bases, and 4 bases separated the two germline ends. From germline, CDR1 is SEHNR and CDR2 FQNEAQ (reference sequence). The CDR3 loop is CASSLAQGNTIYF. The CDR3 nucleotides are TGTGCCAGCAGCTTAGCGCAGGGAAACACCATATATTTT.

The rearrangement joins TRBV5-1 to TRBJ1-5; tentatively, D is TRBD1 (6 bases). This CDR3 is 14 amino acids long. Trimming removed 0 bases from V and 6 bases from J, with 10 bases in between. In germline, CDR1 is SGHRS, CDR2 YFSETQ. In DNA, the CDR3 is TGCGCCAGCAGCTTGGGTGGGACACCTCAGCCCCAGCATTTT. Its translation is CASSLGGTPQPQHF.

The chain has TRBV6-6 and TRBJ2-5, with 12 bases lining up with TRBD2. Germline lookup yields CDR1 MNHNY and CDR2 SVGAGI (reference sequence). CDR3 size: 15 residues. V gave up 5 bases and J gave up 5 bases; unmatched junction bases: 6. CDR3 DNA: TGTGCCAGCAGTCTAGCGGGGGGGCCTCGGGAGACCCAGTACTTC. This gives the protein CASSLAGGPRETQYF.

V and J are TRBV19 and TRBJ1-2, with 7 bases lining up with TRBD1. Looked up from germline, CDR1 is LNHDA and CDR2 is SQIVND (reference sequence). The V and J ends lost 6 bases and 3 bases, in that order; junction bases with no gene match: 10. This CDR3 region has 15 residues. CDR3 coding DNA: TGTGCCAGTAGCCAACGGGACAGATGGTACTATGGCTACACCTTC. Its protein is CASSQRDRWYYGYTF.

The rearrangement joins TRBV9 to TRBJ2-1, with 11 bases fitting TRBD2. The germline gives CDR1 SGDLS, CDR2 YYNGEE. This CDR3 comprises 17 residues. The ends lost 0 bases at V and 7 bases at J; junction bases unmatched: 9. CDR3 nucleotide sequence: TGTGCCAGCAGCGTAGACCAACTAGCGGGAGTGAGGAATGAGCAGTTCTTC. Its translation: CASSVDQLAGVRNEQFF.

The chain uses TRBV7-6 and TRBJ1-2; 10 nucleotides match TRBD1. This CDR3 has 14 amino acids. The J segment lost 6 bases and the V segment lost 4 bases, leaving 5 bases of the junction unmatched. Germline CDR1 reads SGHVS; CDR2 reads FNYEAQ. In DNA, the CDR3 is TGTGCCAGCAGCTCTCGACAGGGGGCCAATGGCTACACCTTC. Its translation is CASSSRQGANGYTF.

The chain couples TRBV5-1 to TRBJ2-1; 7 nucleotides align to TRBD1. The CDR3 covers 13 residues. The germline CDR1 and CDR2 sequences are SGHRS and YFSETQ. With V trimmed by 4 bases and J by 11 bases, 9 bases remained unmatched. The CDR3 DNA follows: TGCGCCAGCAGCCCCGGGACAGCCGATAAGCAGTTCTTC. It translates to CASSPGTADKQFF. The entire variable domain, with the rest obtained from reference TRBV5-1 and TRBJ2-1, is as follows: KAGVTQTPRYLIKTRGQQVTLSCSPISGHRSVSWYQQTPGQGLQFLFEYFSETQRNKGNFPGRFSGRQFSNSRSEMNVSTLELGDSALYLCASSPGTADKQFFGPGTRLTVL.

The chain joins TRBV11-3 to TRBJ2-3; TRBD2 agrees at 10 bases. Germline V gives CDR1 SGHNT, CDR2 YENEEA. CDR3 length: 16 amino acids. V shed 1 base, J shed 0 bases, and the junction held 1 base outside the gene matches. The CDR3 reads CASSLGTSGSTDTQYF. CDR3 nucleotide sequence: TGTGCCAGCAGCTTAGGGACTAGCGGAAGCACAGATACGCAGTATTTT.

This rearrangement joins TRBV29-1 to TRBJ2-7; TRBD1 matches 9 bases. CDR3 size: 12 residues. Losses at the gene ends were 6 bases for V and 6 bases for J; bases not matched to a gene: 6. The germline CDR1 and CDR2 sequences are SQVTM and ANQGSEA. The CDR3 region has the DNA TGCAGCGTCCGGGACAGGGTAGCCGAGCAGTACTTC. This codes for CSVRDRVAEQYF.

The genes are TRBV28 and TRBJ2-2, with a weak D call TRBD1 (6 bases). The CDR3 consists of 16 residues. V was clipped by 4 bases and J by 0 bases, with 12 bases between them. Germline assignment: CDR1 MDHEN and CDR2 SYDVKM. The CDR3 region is CASSSPGTSNTGELFF. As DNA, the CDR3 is TGTGCCAGCAGTTCCCCCGGGACATCGAACACCGGGGAGCTGTTTTTT.

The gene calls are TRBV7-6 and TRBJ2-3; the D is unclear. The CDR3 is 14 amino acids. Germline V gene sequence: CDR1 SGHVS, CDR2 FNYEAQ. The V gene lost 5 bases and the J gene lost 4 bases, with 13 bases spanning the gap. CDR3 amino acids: CASSATVNPDTQYF. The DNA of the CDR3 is TGTGCCAGCAGCGCCACGGTCAACCCAGATACGCAGTATTTT.

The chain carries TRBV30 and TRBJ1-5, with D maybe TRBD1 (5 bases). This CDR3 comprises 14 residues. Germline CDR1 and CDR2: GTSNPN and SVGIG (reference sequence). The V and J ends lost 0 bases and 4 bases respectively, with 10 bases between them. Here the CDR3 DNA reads TGTGCCTGGAGTGTGGGGCGGTCTAATCAGCCCCAGCATTTT. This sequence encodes CAWSVGRSNQPQHF.

In DNA form, the CDR3 reads TGTGCCACGCACGTCCCCTCTGGAAACACCATATATTTT. It yields the protein CATHVPSGNTIYF. The rearrangement joins TRBV10-3 to TRBJ1-3; D gene unclear. V was shortened by 10 bases and J by 0 bases, with 10 bases between the two germline ends. The V gene's germline CDR1 is ENHRY and CDR2 SYGVKD. The CDR3 contains 13 residues.

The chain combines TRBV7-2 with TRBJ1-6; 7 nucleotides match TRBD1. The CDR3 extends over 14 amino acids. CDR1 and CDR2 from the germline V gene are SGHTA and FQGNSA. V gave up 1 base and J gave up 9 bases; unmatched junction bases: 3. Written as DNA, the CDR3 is TGTGCCAGCAGCTTAGAGGCAGGGGGTTCACCCCTCCACTTT. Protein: CASSLEAGGSPLHF.

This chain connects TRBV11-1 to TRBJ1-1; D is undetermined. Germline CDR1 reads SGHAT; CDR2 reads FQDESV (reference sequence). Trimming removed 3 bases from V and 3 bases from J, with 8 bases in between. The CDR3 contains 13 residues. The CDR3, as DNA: TGTGCCAGCAGCTTGGTGCAGGACACTGAAGCTTTCTTT. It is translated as CASSLVQDTEAFF.

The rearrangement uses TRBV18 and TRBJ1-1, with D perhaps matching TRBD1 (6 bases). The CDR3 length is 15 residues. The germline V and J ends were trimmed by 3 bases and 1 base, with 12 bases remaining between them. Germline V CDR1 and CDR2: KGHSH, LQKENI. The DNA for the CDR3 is TGTGCCAGCTCACCCAGACAGGTCAGGAACACTGAAGCTTTCTTT. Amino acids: CASSPRQVRNTEAFF.